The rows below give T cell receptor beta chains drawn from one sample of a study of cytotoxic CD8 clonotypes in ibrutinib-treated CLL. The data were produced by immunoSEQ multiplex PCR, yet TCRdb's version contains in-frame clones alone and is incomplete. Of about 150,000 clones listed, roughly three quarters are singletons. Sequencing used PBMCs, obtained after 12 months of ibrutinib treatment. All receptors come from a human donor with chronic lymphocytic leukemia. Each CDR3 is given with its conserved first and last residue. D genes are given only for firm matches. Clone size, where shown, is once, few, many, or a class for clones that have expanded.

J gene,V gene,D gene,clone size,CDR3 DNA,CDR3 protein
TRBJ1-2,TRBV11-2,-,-,TGTGCCAGCAGCTTAGCGCTACCGGGGACGCAGGGCTACACCTTC,CASSLALPGTQGYTF
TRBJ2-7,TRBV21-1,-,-,TGTGCCAGCAGCATTACAGGAACTCACTACGAGCAGTACTTC,CASSITGTHYEQYF
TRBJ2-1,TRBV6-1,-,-,TGTGCCAGCAGTGAAGAGAACTTTTACAATGAGCAGTTCTTC,CASSEENFYNEQFF
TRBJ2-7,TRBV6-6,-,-,TGTGCCAGCAGTTACCTCGCCCCTTCCTACGAGCAGTACTTC,CASSYLAPSYEQYF
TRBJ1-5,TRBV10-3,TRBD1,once,TGTGCCATCAGTGAGTCGATCACAGGGGGCGCTAATCAGCCCCAGCATTTT,CAISESITGGANQPQHF
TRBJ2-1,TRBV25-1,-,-,TGTGCCAGCAGTGAATTTCTCTACAATGAGCAGTTCTTC,CASSEFLYNEQFF
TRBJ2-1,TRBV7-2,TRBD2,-,TGTGCCAGCAGCTCAGCACCGGGACTAGCGGGAGGGAGCTCCTACAATGAGCAGTTCTTC,CASSSAPGLAGGSSYNEQFF
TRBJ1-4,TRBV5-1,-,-,TGCGCCAGCAGCCTTCTCACAGGGTCTGAAAAACTGTTTTTT,CASSLLTGSEKLFF
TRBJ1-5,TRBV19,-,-,TGTGCCAGTAGCACTCATGACCAGAGCAATCAGCCCCAGCATTTT,CASSTHDQSNQPQHF
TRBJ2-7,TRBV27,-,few,TGTGCCAGCAGGTACGCCGGGACATACGACTACGAGCAGTACTTC,CASRYAGTYDYEQYF
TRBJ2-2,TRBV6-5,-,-,TGTGCCAGCAGGTCATTGTCCGGGGAGCTGTTTTTT,CASRSLSGELFF
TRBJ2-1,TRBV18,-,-,TGTGCCAGCTCCAATTTGGGGAAAAATGAGCAGTTCTTC,CASSNLGKNEQFF
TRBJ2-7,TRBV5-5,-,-,TGTGCCAGCAGCTTGCAGTCAGGTTACTCCTACGAGCAGTACTTC,CASSLQSGYSYEQYF
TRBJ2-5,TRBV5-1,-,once,TGCGCCAGCAGGACTATGACAGAAACTCAAGAGACCCAGTACTTC,CASRTMTETQETQYF
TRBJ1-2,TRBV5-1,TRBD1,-,TGCGCCAGCAGCTTGGCAGGGGGCGTTGACTATGGCTACACCTTC,CASSLAGGVDYGYTF
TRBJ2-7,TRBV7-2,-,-,TGTGCCAGCAGCTTAGATCGGCAGACCTACGAGCAGTACTTC,CASSLDRQTYEQYF
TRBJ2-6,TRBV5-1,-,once,TGCGCCAGCGGGCTGACTGGGGCCAACGTCCTGACTTTC,CASGLTGANVLTF
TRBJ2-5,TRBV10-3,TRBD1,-,TGTGCCATCAGGCCGGGACAGCCCACACAAGAGACCCAGTACTTC,CAIRPGQPTQETQYF
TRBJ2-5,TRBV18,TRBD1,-,TGTGCCAGCTCCACAGGGGGCCTTGAGACCCAGTACTTC,CASSTGGLETQYF
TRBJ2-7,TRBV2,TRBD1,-,TGTGCCACAACTGGACAGGGTGGGTTTAACGAGCAGTACTTC,CATTGQGGFNEQYF
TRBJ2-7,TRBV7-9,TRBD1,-,TGTGCCAGCAGCTTAGAAGGGGGCGGGTACGAGCAGTACTTC,CASSLEGGGYEQYF
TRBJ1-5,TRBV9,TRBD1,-,TGTGCCAGCAGCGTAACAGGGGATAGCAATCAGCCCCAGCATTTT,CASSVTGDSNQPQHF
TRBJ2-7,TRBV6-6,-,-,TGTGCCAGCAGTTACAAGTATCAGGGGGAGCAGTACTTC,CASSYKYQGEQYF
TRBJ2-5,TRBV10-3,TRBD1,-,TGTGCCATTAGACAGGGGGAAGAGACCCAGTACTTC,CAIRQGEETQYF
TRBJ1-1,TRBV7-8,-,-,TGTGCCAGCAGCTTAGGGGTGGGTATCAACACTGAAGCTTTCTTT,CASSLGVGINTEAFF
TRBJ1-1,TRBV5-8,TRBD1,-,TGTGCCAGCAGCCTAAGGACAGGCGGTACTGAAGCTTTCTTT,CASSLRTGGTEAFF
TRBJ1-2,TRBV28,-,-,TGTGCCAGCAGTTTGATGAGTGCTGGGGGCTACGATGGCTACACCTTC,CASSLMSAGGYDGYTF
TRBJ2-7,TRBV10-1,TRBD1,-,TGCGCCAGCAGTGATGGGGGACAGGGGACCCACGAGCAGTACTTC,CASSDGGQGTHEQYF
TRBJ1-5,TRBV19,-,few,TGTGCCAGTACCGCAGTTGCGGGGGCAGGTCAGCCCCAGCATTTT,CASTAVAGAGQPQHF
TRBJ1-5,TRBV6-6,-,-,TGTGCCAGCAATCAGGACCAGCCCCAGCATTTT,CASNQDQPQHF
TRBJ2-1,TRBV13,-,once,TGTGCCAGCAGCTTAGGAGGACAGTCCAATGAGCAGTTCTTC,CASSLGGQSNEQFF
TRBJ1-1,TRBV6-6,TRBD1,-,TGTGCCAGCAGTACCAAAGACAGGGGGAACACTGAAGCTTTCTTT,CASSTKDRGNTEAFF
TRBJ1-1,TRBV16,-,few,TGTGCCAGCAGCGTACAGACGAACACTGAAGCTTTCTTT,CASSVQTNTEAFF
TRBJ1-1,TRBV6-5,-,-,TGTGCCAGCAGTTACGCCGTCTGGTATATGAACACTGAAGCTTTCTTT,CASSYAVWYMNTEAFF
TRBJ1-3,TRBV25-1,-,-,TGTGCCAGCAGTGAAGCGGGACCGATGAACTCTGGAAACACCATATATTTT,CASSEAGPMNSGNTIYF
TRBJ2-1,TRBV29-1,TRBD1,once,TGCAGCGTGGACCGGGACAGCTCCTACAATGAGCAGTTCTTC,CSVDRDSSYNEQFF
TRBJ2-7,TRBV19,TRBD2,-,TGTGCCAGTAGGCCTGGGACTAGCTTGACCTACGAGCAGTACTTC,CASRPGTSLTYEQYF
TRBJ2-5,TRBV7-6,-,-,TGTGCCAGCAGCTTAGGGTCACAAGAGACCCAGTACTTC,CASSLGSQETQYF
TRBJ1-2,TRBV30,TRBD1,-,TGTGCCTGGAGTTTCGCAACAGGGGATTTTCGTCGCGATGGATCGAACTATGGCTACACCTTC,CAWSFATGDFRRDGSNYGYTF
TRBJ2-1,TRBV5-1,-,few,TGCGCCAGCAGCTTGGAATCGGACAATGAGCAGTTCTTC,CASSLESDNEQFF
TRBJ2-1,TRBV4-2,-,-,TGTGCCAGCAGCCAAACAGGACCCTACAATGAGCAGTTCTTC,CASSQTGPYNEQFF
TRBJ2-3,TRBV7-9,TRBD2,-,TGTGCCAGCACCAAACTAGCGGGGGGCACAGATACGCAGTATTTT,CASTKLAGGTDTQYF
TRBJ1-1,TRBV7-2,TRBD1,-,TGTGCCAGCAGCCCTTACACAGGGGTTGAAGCTTTCTTT,CASSPYTGVEAFF
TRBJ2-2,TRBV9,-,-,TGTGCCAGCAGCGTTTTGGGCGGAGAACGCACCGGGGAGCTGTTTTTT,CASSVLGGERTGELFF
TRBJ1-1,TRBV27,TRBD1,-,TGTGCCAGCAGTTTGGACAGGGTGGTGAACACTGAAGCTTTCTTT,CASSLDRVVNTEAFF
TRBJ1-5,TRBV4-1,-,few,TGCGCCAGCAGCCAAGATTATCCCGGACAGTATAGCAATCAGCCCCAGCATTTT,CASSQDYPGQYSNQPQHF
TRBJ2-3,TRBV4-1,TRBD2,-,TGCGCCAGCAGCCCCTTAGCGGGAAAGAAAGATACGCAGTATTTT,CASSPLAGKKDTQYF
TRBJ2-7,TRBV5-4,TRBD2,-,TGTGCCAGCAGCTCGACCTTTGGGACTAGCAACTACGAGCAGTACTTC,CASSSTFGTSNYEQYF
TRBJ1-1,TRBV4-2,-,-,TGTGCCAGCAGCCATCCGGGACAATCCACTGAAGCTTTCTTT,CASSHPGQSTEAFF
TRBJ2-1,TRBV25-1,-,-,TGTGCCAGCAGTGGCTACGGTCACAATGAGCAGTTCTTC,CASSGYGHNEQFF
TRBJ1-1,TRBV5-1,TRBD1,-,TGCGCCAGCAGCTTGGCAGGGACAGGCCCGGTGAACACTGAAGCTTTCTTT,CASSLAGTGPVNTEAFF
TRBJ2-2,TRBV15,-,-,TGTGCCACCAGCAGAGATAGGAACACCGGGGAGCTGTTTTTT,CATSRDRNTGELFF
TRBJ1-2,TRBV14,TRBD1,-,TGTGCCAGCAGTTTTGGACAGGGGATTTACTATGGCTACACCTTC,CASSFGQGIYYGYTF
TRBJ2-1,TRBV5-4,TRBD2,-,TGTGCCAGCAGCAACCAGATGGCTAGCGGGAGTTACAATGAGCAGTTCTTC,CASSNQMASGSYNEQFF
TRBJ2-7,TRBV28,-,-,TGTGCCAGCAGTTTATCCCCCTCCTACGAGCAGTACTTC,CASSLSPSYEQYF
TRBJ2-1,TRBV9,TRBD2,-,TGTGCCAGCAGCGTGGGTAGGATAGCGGGACCTACAGGCTCCTACAATGAGCAGTTCTTC,CASSVGRIAGPTGSYNEQFF
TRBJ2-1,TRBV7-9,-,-,TGTGCCAGCAGCTTAGATGACGACCGAACCTACAATGAGCAGTTCTTC,CASSLDDDRTYNEQFF
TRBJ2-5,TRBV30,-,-,TGTGCCTGGAGGGGCGTGCCCCAAGAGACCCAGTACTTC,CAWRGVPQETQYF
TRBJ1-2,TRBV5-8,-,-,TGTGCCAGCAGCTTGCCTGGTCCTCCCTATGGCTACACCTTC,CASSLPGPPYGYTF